Shown below are 32 T cell receptor beta chains from a single sample sequenced in a study of cytomegalovirus exposure and HLA in healthy donors. Primers included in the PCR were 60 Vbeta and 13 Jbeta primers. Sequencing was performed with immunoSEQ multiplex PCR; in TCRdb, only in-frame clones are kept and a portion is missing. The data contain around 150,000 clones, roughly three quarters of them singletons. Sequencing used PBMCs. Receptors originate from a human donor in good health.

The CDR3 DNA follows: TGTGCCAGCAGACCCAGCGGGAGGAGGAATGAGCAGTTCTTC. Translating it yields CASRPSGRRNEQFF. V and J are TRBV6-5 and TRBJ2-1; TRBD2 matches 9 bases. Germline CDR1 MNHEY, CDR2 SVGAGI. The CDR3 covers 14 residues. V shed 6 bases, J shed 7 bases, and the junction held 7 bases outside the gene matches.

The chain is built from TRBV6-5 and TRBJ1-1; D unresolved. V lost 4 bases, J lost 5 bases, and 20 bases lay in between. The CDR3 has 16 residues. CDR1 MNHEY and CDR2 SVGAGI come from the germline V gene. In nucleotides, the CDR3 is TGTGCCAGCAGTTCGACATTGTTTCCGGCAGATACTGAAGCTTTCTTT. It yields the protein CASSSTLFPADTEAFF.

The chain is built from TRBV29-1 and TRBJ2-5, with 11 bases fitting TRBD1. TRBJ2-7 explains the end of the DNA better; the J call may be wrong. CDR1 and CDR2 (germline): SQVTM, ANQGSEA. This CDR3 has 13 amino acids. CDR3 region: CSVSGTGGYEQYF. The CDR3 DNA reads TGCAGCGTATCTGGGACAGGGGGCTACGAGCAGTACTTC.

This chain connects TRBV10-1 to TRBJ1-1, with D possibly matching TRBD1 (5 bases). Trimming removed 6 bases at V and 1 base at J, with 9 bases between. The CDR3 totals 13 residues. Germline lookup yields CDR1 WNHNN and CDR2 SYGVQD (reference sequence). CDR3 residues: CASREQGNTEAFF. DNA for the CDR3: TGCGCCAGCAGAGAGCAGGGGAACACTGAAGCTTTCTTT.

The V gene is TRBV15, the J gene TRBJ2-7; TRBD1 is a possible D gene (5 bases). With 1 base removed from V and 0 bases from J, the gap between germline ends came to 7 bases. Per germline, CDR1 LNHNV and CDR2 YYDKDF (reference sequence). The CDR3 runs 14 residues. CDR3 DNA: TGTGCCACCAGCAGAGGGACACTCTCCTACGAGCAGTACTTC. Translated, it gives CATSRGTLSYEQYF.

The CDR3 here is CASCQYWDSAYEQYF. Written as DNA, the CDR3 is TGTGCCAGCTGTCAATACTGGGACTCTGCCTACGAGCAGTACTTC. The chain carries TRBV6-5 and TRBJ2-5; TRBD2 is a possible D gene (6 bases). Near its end, the DNA agrees better with TRBJ2-7, so the J call may be wrong. Germline lookup yields CDR1 MNHEY and CDR2 SVGAGI. The CDR3 has 15 residues.

The chain combines TRBV9 with TRBJ1-6; a weak D match, TRBD1 (6 bases). This CDR3 has 16 amino acids. Trimming shortened V by 1 base and J by 1 base, and 9 bases separated the two germline ends. The germline V gene encodes CDR1 SGDLS and CDR2 YYNGEE. The CDR3 nucleotides are TGTGCCAGCAGCGTAACCGACAGGTCCTATAATTCACCCCTCCACTTT. This sequence encodes CASSVTDRSYNSPLHF.

This clone showed up just a few times. The rearrangement links TRBV10-1 to TRBJ1-6; no reliable D call. The V gene's germline CDR1 is WNHNN and CDR2 SYGVQD (reference sequence). V was pared by 2 bases and J by 7 bases, with 6 bases between. The CDR3 is 13 amino acids. DNA of the CDR3: TGCGCCAGCAGTGAGAAAATAAATTCACCCCTCCACTTT. Residues: CASSEKINSPLHF.

This clone was seen a handful of times. This chain connects TRBV11-2 to TRBJ2-7, with 15 bases lining up with TRBD2. CDR1 is SGHAT, CDR2 FQNNGV, per germline. Trimming removed 0 bases from V and 6 bases from J; junction bases left unmatched: 6. CDR3 length equals 17 residues. CDR3 sequence reads: CASSLDRTSGRALEQYF. Here the CDR3 DNA reads TGTGCCAGCAGCTTAGATCGGACTAGCGGGAGGGCCCTCGAGCAGTACTTC.

The V gene is TRBV4-2, the J gene TRBJ1-1; tentatively, D is TRBD1 (5 bases). V was shortened by 1 base and J by 3 bases, with 15 bases between the two germline ends. Germline V gene lookup returns CDR1 LGHNA and CDR2 YNFKEQ. The CDR3 is 16 residues long. CDR3 loop: CASSQVGGARDTEAFF. The CDR3 DNA sequence: TGTGCCAGCAGCCAAGTAGGAGGGGCGCGGGACACTGAAGCTTTCTTT.

The V call is TRBV25-1, the J call TRBJ1-2, with a weak D call TRBD1 (6 bases). V lost 4 bases to trimming and J lost 8 bases, with 17 bases between them. Per germline, CDR1 MGHDK and CDR2 SYGVNS. The CDR3 extends over 14 amino acids. CDR3 DNA sequence: TGTGCCAGCAGTGGTGGAGGGGGGGCGAGAGGCTACACCTTC. Its protein is CASSGGGGARGYTF.

CDR3 sequence reads: CASSQDLGPYF. The CDR3 nucleotides read TGCGCCAGCAGCCAAGACCTGGGCCCCTACTTC. The rearrangement uses TRBV4-1 and TRBJ2-5; no reliable D call. The germline V and J ends were trimmed by 0 bases and 14 bases, with 10 bases remaining between them. The CDR3 contains 11 residues. Germline lookup yields CDR1 MGHRA and CDR2 YSYEKL.

The chain recombines TRBV6-6 with TRBJ1-2; 8 nucleotides line up with TRBD1. The CDR3 is 14 amino acids. Germline V gene lookup returns CDR1 MNHNY and CDR2 SVGAGI (reference sequence). The trim removed 5 bases at V and 4 bases at J, leaving 6 bases unmatched. The CDR3 DNA sequence: TGTGCCAGCAGTCAAACTACAGGGGGCTATGGCTACACCTTC. This sequence encodes CASSQTTGGYGYTF.

This clone was counted once. The DNA for the CDR3 is TGTGCCAGCAGCCAAGGGCAGGGGTTTGGTCAGCCCCAGCATTTT. Amino acids: CASSQGQGFGQPQHF. This chain connects TRBV7-8 to TRBJ1-5; weak D call: TRBD1 (6 bases). V was pared by 5 bases and J by 6 bases, with 17 bases between. This CDR3 has 15 residues. CDR1 and CDR2 (germline): SGHVS, FQNEAQ.

J is TRBJ1-2 and V is TRBV19; 7 bases fit TRBD1. Germline V lookup: CDR1 LNHDA, CDR2 SQIVND (reference sequence). This CDR3 has 15 amino acids. V lost 7 bases to trimming and J lost 8 bases; unmatched junction nucleotides: 16. The CDR3, as DNA: TGTGCCAGTACCCTAGAGGCCAGGGGGGTGAGAGGCTACACCTTC. Translating gives CASTLEARGVRGYTF.

As regards this clone: At one end the junction does not follow the germline gene, possibly because of a read error. J is TRBJ1-5 and V is TRBV7-9; perhaps TRBD1 as D (5 bases). CDR3 length: 12 residues. Germline V gives CDR1 SEHNR, CDR2 FQNEAQ (reference sequence). The CDR3 nucleotides read TGTTCCAGCAGCGAAGGGGATCAGCCCCAGCATTTT. It codes for CSSSEGDQPQHF.

The V call is TRBV27, the J call TRBJ1-1; TRBD1 is a possible D gene (5 bases). V shed 7 bases and J shed 0 bases, with 15 bases lying between them. The CDR3 extends over 15 amino acids. CDR1 is MNHEY and CDR2 is SMNVEV in the germline V gene (reference sequence). CDR3 residues: CASTSATDMNTEAFF. The CDR3 DNA sequence: TGTGCCAGCACCTCAGCGACAGACATGAACACTGAAGCTTTCTTT.

The CDR3 DNA reads as TGTGCCTGGAGTGCCTCCGGACAGGGGAACACTGAAGCTTTCTTT. This encodes CAWSASGQGNTEAFF. The chain employs TRBV30 and TRBJ1-1, with 8 positions matching TRBD1. With V trimmed by 1 base and J by 1 base, 5 bases remained unmatched. This CDR3 is 15 amino acids long. Germline-derived CDR1 and CDR2 are GTSNPN and SVGIG (reference sequence).

This clone has only one observation. V gene TRBV30 combines with J gene TRBJ2-5; D is unclear. The end of the DNA is better explained by TRBJ2-7, so the J call may be wrong. This CDR3 region has 11 residues. From germline, CDR1 is GTSNPN and CDR2 SVGIG (reference sequence). CDR3 sequence reads: CAWSTAYEQYF. CDR3 DNA: TGTGCCTGGAGTACCGCTTACGAGCAGTACTTC.

This clone came up once. The rearrangement joins TRBV7-2 to TRBJ1-3; D may be TRBD1 (6 bases). Trimming stripped 5 bases from V and 5 bases from J, with 13 bases between. The germline CDR1 and CDR2 sequences are SGHTA and FQGNSA. The CDR3 spans 14 residues. CDR3 residues: CASSPPGDRNTIYF. The CDR3 nucleotides read TGTGCCAGCAGCCCCCCCGGGGACAGAAACACCATATATTTT.

The V call is TRBV6-6, the J call TRBJ2-7; 7 nucleotides align to TRBD2. CDR3 length equals 14 residues. Germline V gene data show CDR1 as MNHNY and CDR2 as SVGAGI (reference sequence). J lost 3 bases, V lost 6 bases, and 8 bases had no gene match. The CDR3 coding sequence is TGTGCCAGCAGACCCGGGACTACACTCTACGAGCAGTACTTC. Encoded protein: CASRPGTTLYEQYF.

The V and J genes are TRBV7-9 and TRBJ2-2, with 8 positions matching TRBD2. The CDR3 extends over 15 amino acids. Germline CDR1 and CDR2: SEHNR and FQNEAQ (reference sequence). J gave up 6 bases and V 1 base, and 4 bases lay outside the gene matches. CDR3 residues: CASSLDREGSGELFF. The CDR3, as DNA: TGTGCCAGCAGCTTAGATCGGGAGGGATCCGGGGAGCTGTTTTTT. Supplemented by reference TRBV7-9 and TRBJ2-2, the full variable domain reads DTGVSQNPRHKITKRGQNVTFRCDPISEHNRLYWYRQTLGQGPEFLTYFQNEAQLEKSRLLSDRFSAERPKGSFSTLEIQRTEQGDSAMYLCASSLDREGSGELFFGEGSRLTVL.

The J gene is TRBJ2-2, the V gene TRBV28, with TRBD2 matching 9 bases. The CDR3 length is 16 residues. Germline loops: CDR1 MDHEN, CDR2 SYDVKM. V shed 6 bases, J shed 1 base, and the junction held 6 bases outside the gene matches. The chain's CDR3 is CASSLRLAENTGELFF. CDR3 bases: TGTGCCAGCAGCTTGAGACTAGCGGAGAACACCGGGGAGCTGTTTTTT.

The chain couples TRBV4-2 to TRBJ1-4, with a tentative D call TRBD1 (5 bases). Trimming pared 1 base from V and 1 base from J, leaving 13 bases between. The germline V gene encodes CDR1 LGHNA and CDR2 YNFKEQ. This CDR3 has 17 residues. The CDR3, as DNA: TGTGCCAGCAGCCAAGTGGGAGCGGGACTAACTAATGAAAAACTGTTTTTT. Translating it yields CASSQVGAGLTNEKLFF.

This clone has more than one count but fewer than ten. V usage is TRBV7-9 and J usage is TRBJ1-1; D call uncertain. This CDR3 is built from 11 residues. CDR1 and CDR2 from the germline V gene are SEHNR and FQNEAQ (reference sequence). The V and J ends lost 2 bases and 10 bases respectively, with 8 bases between them. The CDR3 coding sequence is TGTGCCAGCAGCTTAAGTGAGGGAGCTTTCTTT. As protein: CASSLSEGAFF.

The V gene is TRBV5-8, the J gene TRBJ2-1; 8 bases agree with TRBD2. In germline, CDR1 is SGHTS, CDR2 YDEGEE. V shed 8 bases, J shed 6 bases, and the junction held 7 bases outside the gene matches. The CDR3 is 13 amino acids. CDR3 in amino acids: CASAAGGGNEQFF. DNA of the CDR3: TGTGCCAGTGCCGCGGGGGGAGGCAATGAGCAGTTCTTC.

This chain uses TRBV2 with TRBJ1-2; D is unclear. CDR3 length: 11 amino acids. Germline CDR1 reads SNHLY; CDR2 reads FYNNEI. Trimming cost V 6 bases and J 8 bases, with 10 bases left between them. CDR3: CASSPGVGYTF. CDR3 nucleotide sequence: TGTGCCAGCAGCCCCGGGGTGGGCTACACCTTC.

The chain joins TRBV28 to TRBJ2-5, with D perhaps TRBD2 (7 bases). CDR1 MDHEN and CDR2 SYDVKM come from the germline V gene. Trimming removed 6 bases at V and 5 bases at J, with 22 bases between. The CDR3 has 16 residues. CDR3 nucleotide sequence: TGTGCCAGCAGCCATCCCCAAGGGGGAGGGTTGGAGACCCAGTACTTC. It encodes CASSHPQGGGLETQYF.

The chain uses TRBV29-1 and TRBJ1-2; no firm D call. Trimming removed 6 bases from V and 4 bases from J, with 15 bases in between. Per germline, CDR1 SQVTM and CDR2 ANQGSEA. This CDR3 region has 13 residues. This chain's CDR3 is CSVEWEGFYGYTF. The DNA of the CDR3 is TGCAGCGTCGAGTGGGAGGGATTCTATGGCTACACCTTC.

The gene calls are TRBV7-9 and TRBJ2-6, with 7 bases matching TRBD1. Germline assignment: CDR1 SEHNR and CDR2 FQNEAQ (reference sequence). CDR3 length: 18 residues. V lost 0 bases to trimming and J lost 2 bases; unmatched junction nucleotides: 7. The CDR3 DNA follows: TGTGCCAGCAGCTTAGCGATAAACCAGGGGGCTGGGGCCAACGTCCTGACTTTC. It is translated as CASSLAINQGAGANVLTF.

This clone was observed a handful of times. V is TRBV30 and J is TRBJ1-2; 8 bases map to TRBD1. Germline V gene data show CDR1 as GTSNPN and CDR2 as SVGIG (reference sequence). Germline trimming cut 4 bases from V and 2 bases from J; bases unmatched to any gene: 6. The CDR3 extends over 14 amino acids. CDR3 bases: TGTGCCTGGAACCGACAGGGGAAGAACTATGGCTACACCTTC. Translating it yields CAWNRQGKNYGYTF. Drawing the rest from reference TRBV30 and TRBJ1-2, the complete variable domain is SQTIHQWPATLVQPVGSPLSLECTVEGTSNPNLYWYRQAAGRGLQLLFYSVGIGQISSEVPQNLSASRPQDRQFILSSKKLLLSDSGFYLCAWNRQGKNYGYTFGSGTRLTVV.

The chain couples TRBV11-2 to TRBJ1-2; possibly TRBD1 for D (5 bases). Germline assignment: CDR1 SGHAT and CDR2 FQNNGV. With 5 bases removed from V and 6 bases from J, the gap between germline ends came to 13 bases. The CDR3 sequence is 13 residues long. The CDR3 DNA reads as TGTGCCAGCAGCCCCCACGGAGGGGATGGCTACACCTTC. Encoded protein: CASSPHGGDGYTF.